These T cell receptor beta chains were read from a single sample in a study of cytomegalovirus exposure and HLA in healthy donors. Method: immunoSEQ multiplex PCR; TCRdb's copy keeps in-frame clones and lacks some. The sample consists of 100,000 to 130,000 clones, over 70% of them appearing once. Source material: PBMCs. These receptor sequences come from a man in his thirties or forties in good health and CMV-seronegative. Both conserved end residues are trimmed from each CDR3. Size is omitted from some rows. Given values are once, few, many or a class for expanded clones.

v_gene	abundance	j_gene	CDR3aa
TRBV18	NA	TRBJ2-7	ASSEDGRNKGVY
TRBV5-6	NA	TRBJ2-7	ASRSGTAAYEQY
TRBV7-2	NA	TRBJ1-2	ASSLVGSLANYGYT
TRBV6-5	NA	TRBJ2-7	ASSSPASASEQY
TRBV7-2	once	TRBJ2-7	ASSQRWDWGTYEQY
TRBV30	many	TRBJ2-7	AWVGTGTYEQY
TRBV5-1	NA	TRBJ2-7	ASSLAAATRPLEQY
TRBV28	NA	TRBJ1-5	ASSFLTGGQPQH
TRBV6-5	few	TRBJ1-1	ASSYSSGEGSTEAF
TRBV2	NA	TRBJ1-2	ASSRQGSGYT
TRBV28	NA	TRBJ1-4	ASSLYRATNEKLF
TRBV5-1	few	TRBJ1-1	ASSLAGSQGAF
TRBV4-1	few	TRBJ1-2	ASSQAEAIGYT
TRBV2	NA	TRBJ2-1	ASSETSGGAFYNEQF
TRBV29-1	NA	TRBJ2-1	SVDFSYNEQF
TRBV25-1	NA	TRBJ2-7	ASSETIYEQY
TRBV5-6	NA	TRBJ2-2	ASSLVGLAGDWLPGELF
TRBV7-2	NA	TRBJ2-5	ASSLVATSGGQETQY
TRBV27	NA	TRBJ2-7	ASSVSSDSYEQY
TRBV11-2	NA	TRBJ2-7	ASGGRGTYEQY
TRBV2	NA	TRBJ2-2	ASSERGGINTGELF
TRBV7-3	NA	TRBJ2-5	ASSLGPRGETQY
TRBV6-5	few	TRBJ1-2	ASGTERGSSYGYT
TRBV7-2	NA	TRBJ1-6	ASSVNGNLNSPLH
TRBV2	few	TRBJ2-1	ASPGTGYNEQF
TRBV30	few	TRBJ1-6	AWSGQGLIRNSPLH
TRBV10-2	NA	TRBJ1-6	ASSELRDRGRNNSPLH
TRBV10-1	NA	TRBJ2-3	ATQAGLTDTDTQY
TRBV4-1	NA	TRBJ1-4	ANDRRQWVGEKLF
TRBV30	NA	TRBJ2-3	AWNRAGVRIDTQY
TRBV30	NA	TRBJ2-5	AWSVGGAQY
TRBV4-1	NA	TRBJ2-7	ASSQKRDRVSLKL
TRBV2	NA	TRBJ2-7	AGKRGATYEQY
TRBV30	NA	TRBJ2-7	AWSSTGTGVDEQY
TRBV27	NA	TRBJ2-7	ASRPGTSGGYEQY
TRBV10-2	NA	TRBJ2-2	ASSESDPNTGELF
TRBV7-6	NA	TRBJ2-1	ASSHLAGGSSYNEQF
TRBV30	NA	TRBJ1-3	AWSTDRRTGNTIY
TRBV30	NA	TRBJ1-6	AWKGDREPYNSPLH
TRBV2	NA	TRBJ2-7	ASSETRLAGASYEQY
TRBV2	NA	TRBJ1-1	ASRRVDVNTEAF
TRBV10-1	NA	TRBJ2-7	ASSIDSWAEQY
TRBV6-5	NA	TRBJ1-1	ASSYRGDPKTEAF
TRBV2	NA	TRBJ1-4	ASSVLSRADEKLF
TRBV10-3	NA	TRBJ1-2	AISAPGQGGYGYT
TRBV20-1	NA	TRBJ2-5	SAWGEGTQY
TRBV7-6	NA	TRBJ2-7	ASSLGTAYEQY
TRBV6-5	NA	TRBJ1-2	ASRTPGQGDYGYT
TRBV6-5	few	TRBJ1-3	ASRAAGNTIY
TRBV30	NA	TRBJ2-3	AWSFQGDTQY
TRBV5-6	few	TRBJ2-7	ASSSYQGTSSYEQY
TRBV18	NA	TRBJ1-6	ASADRGRGSPLH
TRBV29-1	few	TRBJ2-1	SVELLGREQF